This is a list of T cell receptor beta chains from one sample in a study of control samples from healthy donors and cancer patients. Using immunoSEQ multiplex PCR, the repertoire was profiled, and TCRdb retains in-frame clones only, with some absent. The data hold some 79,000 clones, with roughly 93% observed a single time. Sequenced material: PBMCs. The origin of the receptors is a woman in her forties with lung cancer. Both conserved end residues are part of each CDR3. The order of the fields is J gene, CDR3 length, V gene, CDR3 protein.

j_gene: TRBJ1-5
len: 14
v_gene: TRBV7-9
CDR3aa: CASSSGTGLQPQHF

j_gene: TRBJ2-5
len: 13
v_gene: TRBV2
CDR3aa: CASSEGGERTQYF

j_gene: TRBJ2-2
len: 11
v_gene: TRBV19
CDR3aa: CATDRDGELFF

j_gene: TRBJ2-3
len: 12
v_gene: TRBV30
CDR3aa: CAWSALADTQYF

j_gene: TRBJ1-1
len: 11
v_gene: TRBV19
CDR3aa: CASSVNTEAFF

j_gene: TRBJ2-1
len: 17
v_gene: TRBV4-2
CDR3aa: CASSQLAGGPSYNEQFF

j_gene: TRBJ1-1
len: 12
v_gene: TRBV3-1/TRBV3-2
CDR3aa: CASRSSNTEAFF

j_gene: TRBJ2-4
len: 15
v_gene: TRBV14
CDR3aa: CASSQDLGTLNIQYF

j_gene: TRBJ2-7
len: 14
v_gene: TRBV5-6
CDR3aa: CASSFGTGSYEQYF

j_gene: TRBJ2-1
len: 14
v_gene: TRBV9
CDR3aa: CASSVASGHHEQFF

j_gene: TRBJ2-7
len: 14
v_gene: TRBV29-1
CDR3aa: CSVGFTGDSYEQYF

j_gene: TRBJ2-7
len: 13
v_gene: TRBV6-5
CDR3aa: CASRPTGAYEQYF

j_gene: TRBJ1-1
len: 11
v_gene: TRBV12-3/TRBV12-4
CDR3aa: CASSRGTEAFF

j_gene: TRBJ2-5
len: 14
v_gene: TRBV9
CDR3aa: CASSFSEGGETQYF

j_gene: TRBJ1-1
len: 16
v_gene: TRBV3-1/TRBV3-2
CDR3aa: CASRPIGGTTNTEAFF

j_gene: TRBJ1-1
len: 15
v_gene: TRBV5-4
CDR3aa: CASSATTGKSSEAFF

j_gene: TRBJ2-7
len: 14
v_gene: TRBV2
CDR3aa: CASSVPGAPYEQYF

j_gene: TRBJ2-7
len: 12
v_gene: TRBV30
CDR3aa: CAWSSPPGVVYF

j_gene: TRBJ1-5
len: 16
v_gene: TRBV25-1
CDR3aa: CASSGTDPGVNQPQHF

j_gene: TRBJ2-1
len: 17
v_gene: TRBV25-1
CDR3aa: CASSESKGLAVYNEQFF

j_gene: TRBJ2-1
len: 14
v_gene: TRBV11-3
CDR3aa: CASSLSTGNNEQFF

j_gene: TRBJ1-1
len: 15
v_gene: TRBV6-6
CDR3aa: CASSQLPVTNAEAFF

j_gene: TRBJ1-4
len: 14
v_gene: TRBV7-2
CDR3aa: CASSSGAGGEKLFF

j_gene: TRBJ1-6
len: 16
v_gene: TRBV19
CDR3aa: CASSVSGTGYNSPLHF

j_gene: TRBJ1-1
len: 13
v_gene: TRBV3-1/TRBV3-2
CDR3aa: CASTGQTAREAFF

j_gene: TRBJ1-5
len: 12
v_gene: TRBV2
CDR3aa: CASSGPAGPQHF

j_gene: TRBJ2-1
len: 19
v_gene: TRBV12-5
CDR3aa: CASGSPRTSGGVSYNEQFF

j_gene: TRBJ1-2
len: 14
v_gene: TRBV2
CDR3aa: CASSEIRLNYGYTF

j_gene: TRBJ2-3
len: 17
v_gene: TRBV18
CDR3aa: CASSHSGFTFRTDTQYF

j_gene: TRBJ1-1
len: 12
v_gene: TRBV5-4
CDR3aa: CASSKTGYEAFF

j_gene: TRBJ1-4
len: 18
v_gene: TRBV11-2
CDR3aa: CASSLLRGSIATNEKLFF

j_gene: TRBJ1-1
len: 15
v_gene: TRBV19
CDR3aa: CASSIDGGSNTEAFF

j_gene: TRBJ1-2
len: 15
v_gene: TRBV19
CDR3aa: CASSKDSTGIYGYTF

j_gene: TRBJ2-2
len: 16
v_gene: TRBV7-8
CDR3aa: CASSTRRGGDTGELFF

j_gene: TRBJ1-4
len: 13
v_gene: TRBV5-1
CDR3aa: CASSFEKVEKLFF

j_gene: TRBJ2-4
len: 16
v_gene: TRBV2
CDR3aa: CASSDPGVGQGNIQYF

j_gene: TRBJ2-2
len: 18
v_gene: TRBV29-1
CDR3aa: CSVVELRSPGGDTGELFF

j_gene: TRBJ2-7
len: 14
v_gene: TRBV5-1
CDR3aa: CASSPGHLTYEQYF